The T cell receptor (beta chain) described here comes from a study of vaccination effects on CD4 cells after COVID-19. V dropped 6 bases and J dropped 0 bases, with 19 bases sitting between them. There are 17 residues in the CDR3. Germline V CDR1 and CDR2: SEHNR, FQNEAQ (reference sequence). Clones were sequenced by immunoSEQ multiplex PCR, and TCRdb holds only the in-frame ones, with some missing. The repertoire holds more than 30,000 clones, with approximately 68% as singletons. Details on this clone: What it recognizes is unknown.

Antigen-specific CD4+ T cells expanded by the ViraFEST assay with viral peptide pools were then sequenced. Following culture for approximately ten days, CD4+ T cells were isolated. Every well housed 2.1 million or so PBMC, which grew in culture alongside 8.5 to 10 IU/ml IL-2 and 10 ug/ml peptides. Sequenced material: CD4+ T cells from PBMCs cultured with HCoV-229E spike peptides, taken before COVID-19 vaccination. The rearrangement links TRBV7-9 to TRBJ2-3, with D possibly matching TRBD2 (5 bases). The TCR was taken from a human donor who received a COVID-19 vaccine. CDR3 amino acids: CASSSFSAPGSTDTQYF. The CDR3, as DNA: TGTGCCAGCAGTTCCTTCTCGGCCCCGGGAAGCACAGATACGCAGTATTTT.